The rows below give T cell receptor beta chains drawn from one sample of a study of T cells in Graves' hyperthyroidism and ophthalmopathy. TCRdb re-derived calls from the multiplex PCR reads in MiXCR, one entry per CDR3 protein. The data contain under 350,000 distinct CDR3 sequences, over 20% of them singletons. The sequencing input was blood. The receptors here all came from a woman aged 45-65 years with Graves' hyperthyroidism. CDR3s include the opening cysteine and the closing phenylalanine or tryptophan. Fields, in order: D gene, clone size, J gene, V gene, CDR3 protein, CDR3 DNA. The D gene is left open where the match is weak. Clone size, where shown, is once, few, many, or a class for clones that have expanded.

d_call: TRBD1
clone_size: .
j_call: TRBJ2-1
v_call: TRBV28
cdr3_aa: CASSFRTGGIEQFF
cdr3_nt: TGTGCCAGCAGTTTCCGGACAGGGGGCATTGAGCAGTTCTTC

d_call: TRBD2
clone_size: many
j_call: TRBJ2-5
v_call: TRBV20-1
cdr3_aa: CSAVGSGGKETQYF
cdr3_nt: TGCAGTGCTGTCGGTAGCGGGGGTAAAGAGACCCAGTACTTC

d_call: TRBD1
clone_size: few
j_call: TRBJ1-5
v_call: TRBV7-9
cdr3_aa: CASSRQGEGQPQHF
cdr3_nt: TGTGCCAGCAGCCGCCAGGGGGAAGGTCAGCCCCAGCATTTT

d_call: TRBD2
clone_size: .
j_call: TRBJ2-1
v_call: TRBV19
cdr3_aa: CASGWLAGGNEQFF
cdr3_nt: TGTGCCAGTGGTTGGCTAGCGGGAGGTAATGAGCAGTTCTTC

d_call: .
clone_size: many
j_call: TRBJ1-2
v_call: TRBV7-9
cdr3_aa: CASSSSGRNYGYTF
cdr3_nt: TGTGCCAGCAGCTCCTCCGGGAGAAACTATGGCTACACCTTC

d_call: .
clone_size: .
j_call: TRBJ2-7
v_call: TRBV5-6
cdr3_aa: CASSLLQGWSGYEQYF
cdr3_nt: TGTGCCAGCAGCCTCCTGCAGGGGTGGTCTGGTTACGAGCAGTACTTC

d_call: .
clone_size: many
j_call: TRBJ2-3
v_call: TRBV11-2
cdr3_aa: CASSLQGHGITDTQYF
cdr3_nt: TGTGCCAGCAGCTTACAGGGGCACGGGATCACAGATACGCAGTATTTT

d_call: TRBD1
clone_size: many
j_call: TRBJ1-1
v_call: TRBV29-1
cdr3_aa: CSTATGTAEAFF
cdr3_nt: TGCAGCACAGCCACTGGGACAGCTGAAGCTTTCTTT

d_call: .
clone_size: few
j_call: TRBJ1-1
v_call: TRBV19
cdr3_aa: CASSPQRSVEAFF
cdr3_nt: TGTGCCAGTAGTCCGCAAAGATCCGTTGAAGCTTTCTTT

d_call: .
clone_size: .
j_call: TRBJ1-1
v_call: TRBV20-1
cdr3_aa: CSGRGPGGTNTEAFF
cdr3_nt: TGCAGTGGTAGAGGGCCGGGCGGGACGAACACTGAAGCTTTCTTT

d_call: .
clone_size: many
j_call: TRBJ1-4
v_call: TRBV7-9
cdr3_aa: CASSLEEGNEKLFF
cdr3_nt: TGTGCCAGCAGCCTGGAGGAGGGGAATGAAAAACTGTTTTTT

d_call: TRBD1
clone_size: few
j_call: TRBJ1-1
v_call: TRBV27
cdr3_aa: CASSLRHHREGTGARTEAFF
cdr3_nt: TGTGCCAGCAGTTTAAGGCATCACCGTGAAGGGACAGGGGCGAGAACTGAAGCTTTCTTT

d_call: .
clone_size: many
j_call: TRBJ2-7
v_call: TRBV20-1
cdr3_aa: CSARDLGTGYEQYF
cdr3_nt: TGCAGTGCTAGAGATCTAGGCACTGGGTACGAGCAGTACTTC

d_call: .
clone_size: many
j_call: TRBJ2-5
v_call: TRBV18
cdr3_aa: CASSPQYQETQYF
cdr3_nt: TGTGCCAGCTCACCGCAGTACCAAGAGACCCAGTACTTC

d_call: TRBD2
clone_size: many
j_call: TRBJ2-1
v_call: TRBV6-1
cdr3_aa: CASRSLAGGPREQFF
cdr3_nt: TGTGCCAGCAGATCCCTAGCGGGGGGGCCAAGAGAGCAGTTCTTC

d_call: TRBD2
clone_size: .
j_call: TRBJ2-1
v_call: TRBV6-1
cdr3_aa: CASNIGLAGGEFF
cdr3_nt: TGTGCCAGCAACATAGGACTAGCGGGGGGTGAGTTCTTC

d_call: .
clone_size: many
j_call: TRBJ1-1
v_call: TRBV3-1
cdr3_aa: CASSQSRPGQNTEAFF
cdr3_nt: TGTGCCAGCAGCCAATCCAGACCGGGACAGAACACTGAAGCTTTCTTT

d_call: TRBD2
clone_size: .
j_call: TRBJ2-1
v_call: TRBV6-1
cdr3_aa: CASSRLAGGSEQFF
cdr3_nt: TGTGCCAGCAGCAGACTAGCGGGGGGGAGTGAGCAGTTCTTC

d_call: .
clone_size: .
j_call: TRBJ2-7
v_call: TRBV9
cdr3_aa: CASSVAPRYEQYF
cdr3_nt: TGTGCCAGCAGCGTAGCTCCCCGGTACGAGCAGTACTTC

d_call: .
clone_size: .
j_call: TRBJ2-3
v_call: TRBV19
cdr3_aa: CASRKPGTDTQYF
cdr3_nt: TGTGCCAGTAGAAAACCCGGCACAGATACGCAGTATTTT

d_call: .
clone_size: many
j_call: TRBJ2-4
v_call: TRBV3-1
cdr3_aa: CASSPGTLLAKNIQYF
cdr3_nt: TGTGCCAGCAGCCCCGGGACACTCCTAGCCAAAAACATTCAGTACTTC

d_call: .
clone_size: many
j_call: TRBJ1-1
v_call: TRBV27
cdr3_aa: CASMVDRLGAVAFF
cdr3_nt: TGTGCCAGCATGGTAGACAGGTTGGGGGCAGTAGCTTTCTTT

d_call: TRBD1
clone_size: many
j_call: TRBJ2-7
v_call: TRBV7-6
cdr3_aa: CASSPSGAGGAYEQYF
cdr3_nt: TGTGCCAGCAGCCCCTCGGGGGCAGGGGGCGCGTACGAGCAGTACTTC

d_call: .
clone_size: .
j_call: TRBJ2-1
v_call: TRBV4-1
cdr3_aa: CASSQLGGRGEQFF
cdr3_nt: TGCGCCAGCAGCCAACTAGGGGGACGAGGTGAGCAGTTCTTC

d_call: TRBD2
clone_size: .
j_call: TRBJ2-7
v_call: TRBV10-2
cdr3_aa: CASKGLEGEQYF
cdr3_nt: TGCGCCAGCAAGGGACTAGAGGGCGAGCAGTACTTC

d_call: .
clone_size: many
j_call: TRBJ2-2
v_call: TRBV28
cdr3_aa: CASRRGRTNTGELFF
cdr3_nt: TGTGCCAGCAGAAGGGGACGTACGAACACCGGGGAGCTGTTTTTT

d_call: TRBD2
clone_size: .
j_call: TRBJ2-1
v_call: TRBV10-3
cdr3_aa: CAIRLTSGENGEQFF
cdr3_nt: TGTGCCATCAGATTGACTAGCGGAGAAAACGGTGAGCAGTTCTTC

d_call: .
clone_size: few
j_call: TRBJ2-2
v_call: TRBV13
cdr3_aa: CASSLGFSTTTGELFF
cdr3_nt: TGTGCCAGCAGCCTCGGCTTTTCCACGACTACCGGGGAGCTGTTTTTT

d_call: .
clone_size: .
j_call: TRBJ1-1
v_call: TRBV20-1
cdr3_aa: CSAYKDSMNTEAFF
cdr3_nt: TGCAGTGCTTATAAGGACAGCATGAACACTGAAGCTTTCTTT

d_call: .
clone_size: .
j_call: TRBJ2-5
v_call: TRBV5-1
cdr3_aa: CASSLNTGKQETQYF
cdr3_nt: TGCGCCAGCAGCTTGAATACAGGGAAACAAGAGACCCAGTACTTC

d_call: TRBD2
clone_size: many
j_call: TRBJ2-1
v_call: TRBV7-2
cdr3_aa: CASSSTWASGDNEQFF
cdr3_nt: TGTGCCAGCAGCTCTACTTGGGCTAGCGGGGACAATGAGCAGTTCTTC

d_call: .
clone_size: .
j_call: TRBJ1-5
v_call: TRBV12-3/TRBV12-4
cdr3_aa: CASSARVGAQPQHF
cdr3_nt: TGTGCCAGCAGTGCCCGGGTAGGGGCTCAGCCCCAGCATTTT

d_call: .
clone_size: many
j_call: TRBJ2-5
v_call: TRBV20-1
cdr3_aa: CSAPGGTLQETQYF
cdr3_nt: TGCAGTGCACCAGGGGGGACCTTACAAGAGACCCAGTACTTC

d_call: .
clone_size: .
j_call: TRBJ1-2
v_call: TRBV10-3
cdr3_aa: CAISEEREPGISGYTF
cdr3_nt: TGTGCCATCAGTGAGGAAAGGGAGCCCGGGATCTCTGGCTACACCTTC

d_call: TRBD1
clone_size: many
j_call: TRBJ2-3
v_call: TRBV7-3
cdr3_aa: CASSLGFTGGPDTQYF
cdr3_nt: TGTGCCAGCAGCTTAGGTTTCACAGGGGGCCCAGATACGCAGTATTTT

d_call: TRBD1
clone_size: many
j_call: TRBJ1-1
v_call: TRBV10-3
cdr3_aa: CAMRRQGQNTEAFF
cdr3_nt: TGTGCCATGCGGCGACAGGGCCAGAACACTGAAGCTTTCTTT

d_call: .
clone_size: many
j_call: TRBJ2-5
v_call: TRBV14
cdr3_aa: CASSQSGQWSETQYF
cdr3_nt: TGTGCCAGCAGCCAATCAGGACAGTGGTCCGAGACCCAGTACTTC

d_call: .
clone_size: many
j_call: TRBJ1-6
v_call: TRBV20-1
cdr3_aa: CSARDNRGRSSYNSPLHF
cdr3_nt: TGCAGTGCTAGAGACAATAGGGGTCGCAGCTCCTATAATTCACCCCTCCACTTT

d_call: TRBD2
clone_size: many
j_call: TRBJ2-1
v_call: TRBV7-9
cdr3_aa: CASSPLIGLAYNEQFF
cdr3_nt: TGTGCCAGCAGCCCTCTTATAGGACTAGCCTACAATGAGCAGTTCTTC

d_call: TRBD1
clone_size: many
j_call: TRBJ1-2
v_call: TRBV12-3/TRBV12-4
cdr3_aa: CASSLAGQGNGGYTF
cdr3_nt: TGTGCCAGCAGTTTAGCGGGACAGGGGAATGGTGGCTACACCTTC

d_call: .
clone_size: many
j_call: TRBJ2-3
v_call: TRBV13
cdr3_aa: CASSLGPPGQYF
cdr3_nt: TGTGCCAGCAGCTTAGGCCCCCCGGGCCAGTATTTT